Listed below are T cell receptor beta chains from one sample, sequenced in a study of cytomegalovirus exposure and HLA in healthy donors. Sequencing used immunoSEQ multiplex PCR; TCRdb keeps in-frame clones, though not all of them. The repertoire holds roughly 92,000 clones, with 80% to 85% as singletons. The specimen was PBMCs. The receptors were sampled from a woman between 65 and 79 years old in good health and CMV-seropositive. Each CDR3 is given with its conserved first and last residue. Size is stated for part of the rows, as once, few or many counts, or as a class when the clone is expanded.

size: NA
V: TRBV19
CDR3: CASSYSGTGGAGYGYTF

size: few
V: TRBV9
CDR3: CASSPGRTSEGTDTQYF

size: NA
V: TRBV7-2
CDR3: CASSLDRGHYGYTF

size: NA
V: TRBV5-5
CDR3: CASSLGQGLYEQYF

size: NA
V: TRBV7-2
CDR3: CASSSQGQGVTEAFF

size: NA
V: TRBV7-2
CDR3: CASSLAPPLGQGSWETQYF

size: NA
V: TRBV19
CDR3: CASRPFGVNTEAFF

size: once
V: TRBV19
CDR3: CASSIRQDTGELFF

size: once
V: TRBV7-9
CDR3: CASSYRGQGDTDTQYF

size: NA
V: TRBV7-2
CDR3: CTSSLLADWGEQYF

size: once
V: TRBV29-1
CDR3: CSVALISTYGYTF

size: NA
V: TRBV5-1
CDR3: CASRLIAGNNQPQHF

size: few
V: TRBV19
CDR3: CATQDRLAYQPQHF

size: NA
V: TRBV28
CDR3: CASSETGVGTEAFF

size: NA
V: TRBV7-9
CDR3: CASSLAGGSPLHF

size: NA
V: TRBV10-3
CDR3: CAISHGTSGKGTGANVLTF